This T cell receptor (beta chain) was sequenced in a study of cytomegalovirus exposure and HLA in healthy donors. The V and J ends lost 2 bases and 1 base, in that order; junction bases with no gene match: 4. The length of the CDR3 is 17 residues. Germline lookup yields CDR1 MRHNA and CDR2 SNTAGT. With regard to this clone: Antigen: not known.

Findings and limits, study-wide: Cytomegalovirus association was assigned to under 200 TCR beta chains. Later on, an analysis showed TCR association rates differing by HLA locus, with DRB1 the most and HLA-C the fewest. Sequence variants that were highly shared formed a cluster that was likely a sequencing artifact.

The PCR used 60 Vbeta and 13 Jbeta primers. Clones were sequenced by immunoSEQ multiplex PCR, and TCRdb holds only the in-frame ones, with some missing. The sample holds fewer than 250,000 clones, roughly four fifths seen once. Healthy bone marrow donors made up the donor group. J is TRBJ2-5 and V is TRBV6-4, with 13 bases aligning to TRBD2. This sequence originates from a woman aged 25 to 39 in good health and CMV-seropositive. Specimen: PBMCs. CDR3 nucleotide sequence: TGTGCCAGCAGTGACGCCGGACTAGCGGGAGTCCAAGAGACCCAGTACTTC. Protein sequence: CASSDAGLAGVQETQYF.